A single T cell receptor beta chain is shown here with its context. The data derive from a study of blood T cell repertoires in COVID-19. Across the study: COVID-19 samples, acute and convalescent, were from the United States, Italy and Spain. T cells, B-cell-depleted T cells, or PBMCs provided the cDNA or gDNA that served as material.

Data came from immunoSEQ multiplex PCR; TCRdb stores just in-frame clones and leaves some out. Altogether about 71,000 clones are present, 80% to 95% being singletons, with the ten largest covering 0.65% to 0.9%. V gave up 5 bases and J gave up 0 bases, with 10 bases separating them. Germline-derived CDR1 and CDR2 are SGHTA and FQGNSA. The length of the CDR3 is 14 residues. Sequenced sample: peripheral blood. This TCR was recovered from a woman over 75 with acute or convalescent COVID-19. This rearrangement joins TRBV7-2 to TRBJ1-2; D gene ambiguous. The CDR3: CASSVAHTNYGYTF. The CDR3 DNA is TGTGCCAGCAGCGTTGCGCATACTAACTATGGCTACACCTTC. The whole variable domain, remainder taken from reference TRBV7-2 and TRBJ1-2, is GAGVSQSPSNKVTEKGKDVELRCDPISGHTALYWYRQSLGQGLEFLIYFQGNSAPDKSGLPSDRFSAERTGGSVSTLTIQRTQQEDSAVYLCASSVAHTNYGYTFGSGTRLTVV.